This TCR beta chain was identified in a study of blood T cell repertoires in COVID-19 (dated by TCRdb to between 2020 and 2021). Concerning the study at large: Collaborator samples came from the United States, Italy and Spain and covered acute and convalescent phases of COVID-19. The prospective study material was composed of cDNA or gDNA derived from T cells, B-cell-depleted T cells, or PBMCs. Subjects who had been exposed to COVID-19, were actively infected with it, or had recovered from it provided the deeply sampled blood TCRbeta repertoires that made up the dataset. A freely available public database, intended as a resource for researchers studying the immune response to SARS-CoV-2, is where the repertoires were released. The samples were drawn from two sources: the first 160 participants of the ongoing ImmuneRACE study, and 1,000 to 1,500 subjects contributed by 6 global collaborators. A de-identified subject ID, COVID-19 status, age in years and sex were almost always included in the sample metadata. HLA class I and class II types, where available, came from metadata supplied by the sample provider rather than from assay-based typing.

Each collaborating institution followed its own protocols to collect whole blood in K2EDTA tubes. For TCRbeta analysis, collaborator samples were shipped as frozen whole blood, as isolated PBMCs, or as DNA extracted from either sample type. TCRbeta CDR3 regions were amplified from genomic DNA by means of the immunoSEQ Assay, a bias-controlled multiplex PCR. The original methods were these. The number of nucleated cells in each sample was estimated by amplification of reference gene primers within the assay. Sequence reads were collapsed and filtered to measure the absolute abundance of every unique TCRbeta CDR3 rearrangement. For each sample, productive Simpson clonality was calculated as the square root of Simpson's diversity index over productive rearrangements. TCRdb provides this immuneACCESS table in a form limited to in-frame rearrangements. Some clones are lacking; in checked studies, under half of them reflect an unresolved V gene, and why the rest are absent is not known. V and J calls and clone size come straight from that table; D and trimming were deduced from the DNA. The table for this sample lists tens of thousands of clones; around nine tenths of them were counted only once. Roughly 5% of the sample rests with the top ten.

To note about this clone: The clone's antigen remains unknown. No clone much larger than this one lies a single base away; base qualities are absent.

The study at large found these results: Clinical and demographic metadata were provided uncurated, with the amount varying by source and participant.

This sequence originates from an elderly woman with active COVID-19. Sequencing used peripheral blood.

The CDR3 region has the sequence CASSLEQGSTDTQYF. In nucleotide form, the sequence is TGTGCCAGCAGCTTGGAACAGGGGTCCACAGATACGCAGTATTTT. The V and J genes are TRBV5-8 and TRBJ2-3; 7 nucleotides in the junction match TRBD1. The germline V gene specifies SGHTS as CDR1 and YDEGEE as CDR2. From cysteine to phenylalanine, the CDR3 is 15 amino acids long. Just CDR3 DNA is preserved here, 45 bases in frame from base 1. V is cut back by 0 bases and J by 2 bases, with 3 bases in the junction unmatched.